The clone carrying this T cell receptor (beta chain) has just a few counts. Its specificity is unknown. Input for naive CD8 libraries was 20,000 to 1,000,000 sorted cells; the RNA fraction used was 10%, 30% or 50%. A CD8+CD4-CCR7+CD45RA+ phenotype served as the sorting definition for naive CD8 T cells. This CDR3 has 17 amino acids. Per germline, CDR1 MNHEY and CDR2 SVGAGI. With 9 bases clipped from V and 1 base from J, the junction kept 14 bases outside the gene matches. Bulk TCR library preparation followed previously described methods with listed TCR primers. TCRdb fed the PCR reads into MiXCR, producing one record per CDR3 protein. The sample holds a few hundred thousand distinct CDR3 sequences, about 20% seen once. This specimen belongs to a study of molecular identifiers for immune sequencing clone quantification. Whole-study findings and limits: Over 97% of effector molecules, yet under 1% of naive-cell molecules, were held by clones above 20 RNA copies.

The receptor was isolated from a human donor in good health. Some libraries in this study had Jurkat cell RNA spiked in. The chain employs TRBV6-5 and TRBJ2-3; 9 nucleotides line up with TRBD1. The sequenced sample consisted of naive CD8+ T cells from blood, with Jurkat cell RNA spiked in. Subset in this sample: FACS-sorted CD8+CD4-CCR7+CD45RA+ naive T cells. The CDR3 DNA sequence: TGTGCCAGTCGGGGACAGGGTTATATCAGCGGCACAGATACGCAGTATTTT. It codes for CASRGQGYISGTDTQYF.